This T cell receptor (beta chain) is drawn from a study of T cells in Graves' hyperthyroidism and ophthalmopathy (dated by TCRdb to about 2019). For the wider study: Peripheral blood samples were taken at initial diagnosis, before any treatment was given. A discovery cohort of about 95 patients, roughly 45 with Graves' ophthalmopathy and 57 with stable Graves' hyperthyroidism, was used to find distinguishing TCR V-J signatures. An independent validation cohort of around 19 hyperthyroidism patients and approximately 16 patients who later progressed to ophthalmopathy tested prospective prediction of ophthalmopathy. For training and testing, the 100 or so patients in the discovery cohort were randomly divided in a 7:3 ratio. In about 6 Graves' hyperthyroidism patients, the study also compared T-cell repertoires from thyroid tissue with T-cell repertoires from blood. Following sampling, methimazole starting at 30 mg daily was given to hyperthyroidism patients, and high-dose intravenous methylprednisolone was given to ophthalmopathy patients. TCR Vbeta CDR3 sequencing of some 140 peripheral blood samples (under 45 ophthalmopathy, 75 to 85 hyperthyroidism and roughly 17 progressor patients) is reported in the paper.

Overall study outcomes, separate from this receptor: A 13 V-J signature model separated ophthalmopathy from stable hyperthyroidism, with 87.88% sensitivity and roughly 81% specificity in cross-validation and 80%/75% in testing. Sample size was not statistically predetermined, and blinding of investigators to group allocation was not performed. Most expanded thyroid clonotypes (frequency above 0.001) were also detected in blood, a finding suggesting that blood repertoires may reflect thyroid immune responses. In validation, the model predicted progression to ophthalmopathy with approximately 71% sensitivity and approximately 78% specificity, a median of roughly seven months before onset.

Germline trimming: 4 bases from V, 3 bases from J; junction bases outside gene matches: 6. CDR1 MGHRA and CDR2 YSYEKL are derived from the germline V gene. The CDR3 contains 14 residues, cysteine and phenylalanine counted. Only CDR3 DNA remains: 42 bases, in frame from the first base. About this clonotype itself: The specificity of this receptor is unknown. Base qualities are not at hand, and no much larger clone is one base apart.

Stable Graves' hyperthyroidism was defined as no progression to ophthalmopathy during 18 months of follow-up. Hyperthyroidism patients were newly diagnosed, with disease duration under 2 months, and aged 18 to 65 years. Any patient with an uncontrolled infection, another autoimmune disease, pregnancy or lactation was excluded. Diagnoses relied on clinical symptoms, serum thyroxine and TRAb, thyroid ultrasound and orbital computed tomography. PBMCs were separated from roughly 9.6 ml of fresh peripheral blood using Ficoll-Paque density gradient centrifugation. Total RNA was extracted with Trizol reagent, and quality was checked on an Agilent 2100 Bioanalyzer. The TCR beta CDR3 regions were amplified from RNA transcripts. The TCR CDR3 was subjected to a first round of RT-PCR using the HTBI primer set and the Qiagen OneStep RT-PCR kit. Libraries were constructed in a second round of multiplex PCR, after which size selection and purification were carried out. Libraries were sequenced paired-end with 100 bp reads on an Illumina HiSeq2000. The published analysis was carried out like this. Raw data were processed with SOAPnuke, discarding reads with adapters, uncalled bases, mean Phred below 15, or no exact constant-primer or identifier match. High-quality paired reads were merged with COPE v1.2.5, and unique nucleotide sequences were defined as clonotypes. Clonotypes were aligned to IMGT TRBV, TRBD and TRBJ reference segments using MiTCR v1.1. Analysis was restricted to V-J combinations with a frequency above 0.0001, which covered about 99% of repertoires. The TCS score was defined as the ratio of F50 (clonal expansion) to E x V (chaos), calculated using BLOSUM62-based TCRdist between CDR3 peptides within each V-J. Welch's t-statistics and random forest reduced roughly 500 V-J features to 13, which were used in a naive Bayes classifier (R e1071). Clones were called with MiXCR by TCRdb after fastp trimmed the public reads at Q25, and only in-frame beta chains were retained. One record per CDR3 amino acid sequence lists the most common genes and DNA. The V and J calls, along with clone size, are taken from TCRdb and not from the paper's own processing. In all, the sample holds about 360,000 distinct CDR3 sequences, and approximately 13% of those were seen once. Together, the top ten hold 9.2% of the sample.

The sequence joins TRBV4-1 to TRBJ2-7, with 7 junctional bases fitting TRBD2. What was sequenced was blood. The clonotype was recovered from a woman aged 18-29 years with Graves' hyperthyroidism. The DNA sequence is TGCGCCAGCAGCCCCCGGCTAGCGGACTACGAGCAGTACTTC. This sequence encodes CASSPRLADYEQYF.